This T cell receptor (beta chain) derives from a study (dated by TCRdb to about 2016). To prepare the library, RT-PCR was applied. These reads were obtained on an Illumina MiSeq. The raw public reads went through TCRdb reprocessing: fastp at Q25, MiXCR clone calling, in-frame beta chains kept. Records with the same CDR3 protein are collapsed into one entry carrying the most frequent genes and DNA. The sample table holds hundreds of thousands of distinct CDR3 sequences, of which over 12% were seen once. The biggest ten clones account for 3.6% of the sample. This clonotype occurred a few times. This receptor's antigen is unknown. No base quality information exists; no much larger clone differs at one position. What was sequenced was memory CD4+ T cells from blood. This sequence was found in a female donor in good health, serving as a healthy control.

The CDR3 amino acid sequence is: CASSAETGIGTEAFF. The DNA sequence follows: TGTGCCAGCAGTGCCGAGACAGGGATCGGCACTGAAGCTTTCTTT. This chain is built from TRBV6-1 and TRBJ1-1, and 7 junction bases match TRBD1. After removal of 4 bases from V and 4 bases from J, the junction retains 9 bases not matched to a gene. Counted from cysteine to phenylalanine, this CDR3 has 15 amino acids. Just CDR3 DNA is preserved here, 45 bases in frame from base 1. According to the germline V gene, CDR1 reads MNHNS and CDR2 reads SASEGT.